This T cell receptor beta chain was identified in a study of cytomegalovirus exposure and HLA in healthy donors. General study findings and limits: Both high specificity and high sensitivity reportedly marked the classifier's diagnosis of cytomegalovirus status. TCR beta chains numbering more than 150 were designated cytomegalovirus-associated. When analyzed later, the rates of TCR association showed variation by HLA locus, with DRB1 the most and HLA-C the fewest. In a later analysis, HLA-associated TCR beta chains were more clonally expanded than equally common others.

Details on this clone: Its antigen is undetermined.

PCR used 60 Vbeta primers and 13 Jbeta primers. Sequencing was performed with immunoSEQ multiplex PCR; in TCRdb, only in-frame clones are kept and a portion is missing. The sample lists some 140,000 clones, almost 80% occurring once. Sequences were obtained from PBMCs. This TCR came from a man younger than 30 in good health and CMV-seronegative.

The CDR3: CASSIDSGIGAFF. For the CDR3, the DNA is TGTGCCAGTAGTATAGATTCGGGAATCGGAGCTTTCTTT. This sequence joins TRBV19 and TRBJ1-1; D is unresolved. Germline V gene lookup returns CDR1 LNHDA and CDR2 SQIVND (reference sequence). This CDR3 has 13 amino acids. The germline V and J ends were trimmed by 0 bases and 10 bases, with 12 bases remaining between them. The whole variable domain, remainder taken from reference TRBV19 and TRBJ1-1, is DGGITQSPKYLFRKEGQNVTLSCEQNLNHDAMYWYRQDPGQGLRLIYYSQIVNDFQKGDIAEGYSVSREKKESFPLTVTSAQKNPTAFYLCASSIDSGIGAFFGQGTRLTVV.